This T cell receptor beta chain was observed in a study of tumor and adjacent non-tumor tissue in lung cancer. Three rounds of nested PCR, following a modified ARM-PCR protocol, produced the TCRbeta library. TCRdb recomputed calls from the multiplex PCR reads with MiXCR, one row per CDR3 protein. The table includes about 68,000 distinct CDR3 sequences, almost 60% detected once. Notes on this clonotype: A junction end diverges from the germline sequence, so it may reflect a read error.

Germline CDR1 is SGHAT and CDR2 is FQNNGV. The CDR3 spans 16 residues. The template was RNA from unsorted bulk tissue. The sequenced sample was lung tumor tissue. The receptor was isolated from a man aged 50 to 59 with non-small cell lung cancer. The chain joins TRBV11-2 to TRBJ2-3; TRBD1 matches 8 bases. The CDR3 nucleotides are TGTGCCAGCAGCCCCCAGGGGGCGTATAGCACAAATACGCAGTATTTT. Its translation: CASSPQGAYSTNTQYF.